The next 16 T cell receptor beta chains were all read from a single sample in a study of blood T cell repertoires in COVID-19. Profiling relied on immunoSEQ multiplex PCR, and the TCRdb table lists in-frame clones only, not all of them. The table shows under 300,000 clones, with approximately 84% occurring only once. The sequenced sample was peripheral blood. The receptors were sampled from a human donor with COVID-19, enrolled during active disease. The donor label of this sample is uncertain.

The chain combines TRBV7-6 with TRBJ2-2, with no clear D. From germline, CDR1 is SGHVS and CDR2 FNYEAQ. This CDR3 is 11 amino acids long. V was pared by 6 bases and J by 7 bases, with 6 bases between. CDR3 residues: CASRLVGELFF. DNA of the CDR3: TGTGCCAGCAGGCTAGTCGGGGAGCTGTTTTTT. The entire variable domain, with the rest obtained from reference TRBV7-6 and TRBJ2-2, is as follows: GAGVSQSPRYKVTKRGQDVALRCDPISGHVSLYWYRQALGQGPEFLTYFNYEAQQDKSGLPNDRFSAERPEGSISTLTIQRTEQRDSAMYRCASRLVGELFFGEGSRLTVL.

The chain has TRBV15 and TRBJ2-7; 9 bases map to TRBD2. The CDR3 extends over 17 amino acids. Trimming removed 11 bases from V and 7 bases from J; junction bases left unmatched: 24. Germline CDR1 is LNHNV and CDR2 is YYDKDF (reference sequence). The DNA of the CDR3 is TGTGCCCCCCGGGATCCCAAAAGCGGGAGGACCTCTGAAGAGCAGTACTTC. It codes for CAPRDPKSGRTSEEQYF.

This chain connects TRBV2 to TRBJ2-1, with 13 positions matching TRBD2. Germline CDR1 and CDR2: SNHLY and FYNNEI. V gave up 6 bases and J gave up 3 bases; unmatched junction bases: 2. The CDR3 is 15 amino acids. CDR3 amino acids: CASRRLAGGYNEQFF. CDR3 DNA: TGTGCCAGCAGGCGACTAGCGGGAGGCTACAATGAGCAGTTCTTC.

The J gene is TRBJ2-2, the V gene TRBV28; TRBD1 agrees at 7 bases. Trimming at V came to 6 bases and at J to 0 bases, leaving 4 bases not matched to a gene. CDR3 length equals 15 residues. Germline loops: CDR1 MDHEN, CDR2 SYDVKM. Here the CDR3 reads CASRPGTANTGELFF. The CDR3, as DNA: TGTGCCAGCAGGCCTGGGACAGCGAACACCGGGGAGCTGTTTTTT.

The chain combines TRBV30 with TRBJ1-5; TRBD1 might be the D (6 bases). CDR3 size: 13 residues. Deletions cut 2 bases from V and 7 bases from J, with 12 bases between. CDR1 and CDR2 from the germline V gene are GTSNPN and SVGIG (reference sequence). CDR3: CAWSRQERQPQHF. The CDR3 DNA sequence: TGTGCCTGGAGTCGACAGGAGAGACAGCCCCAGCATTTT.

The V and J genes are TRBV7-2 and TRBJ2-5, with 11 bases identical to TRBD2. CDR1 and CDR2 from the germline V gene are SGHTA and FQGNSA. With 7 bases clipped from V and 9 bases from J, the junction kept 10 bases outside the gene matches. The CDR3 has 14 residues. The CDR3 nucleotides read TGTGCCAGCACCGTGGGACTAGCGGATATGGCCCAGTACTTC. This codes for CASTVGLADMAQYF.

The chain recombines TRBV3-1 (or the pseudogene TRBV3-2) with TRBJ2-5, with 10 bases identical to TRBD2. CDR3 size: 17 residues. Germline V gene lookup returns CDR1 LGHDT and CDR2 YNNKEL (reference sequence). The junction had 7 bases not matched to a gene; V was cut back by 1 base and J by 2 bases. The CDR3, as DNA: TGTGCCAGCAGCCAAGGGGGTCTAGCGGGGGAACAAGAGACCCAGTACTTC. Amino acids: CASSQGGLAGEQETQYF.

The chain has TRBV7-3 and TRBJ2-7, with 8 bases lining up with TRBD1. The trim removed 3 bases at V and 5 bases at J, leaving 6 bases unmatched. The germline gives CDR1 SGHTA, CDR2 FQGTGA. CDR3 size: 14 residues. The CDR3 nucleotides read TGTGCCAGCAGCTTTTCACAGGGGGTCGACGAGCAGTACTTC. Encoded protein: CASSFSQGVDEQYF.

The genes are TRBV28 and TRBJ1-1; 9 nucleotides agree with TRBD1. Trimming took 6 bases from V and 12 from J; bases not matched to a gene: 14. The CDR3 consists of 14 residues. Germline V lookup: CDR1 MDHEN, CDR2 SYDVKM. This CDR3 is CASSLQGAIPEPFF. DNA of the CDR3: TGTGCCAGCAGCCTACAGGGGGCAATCCCAGAACCTTTCTTT.

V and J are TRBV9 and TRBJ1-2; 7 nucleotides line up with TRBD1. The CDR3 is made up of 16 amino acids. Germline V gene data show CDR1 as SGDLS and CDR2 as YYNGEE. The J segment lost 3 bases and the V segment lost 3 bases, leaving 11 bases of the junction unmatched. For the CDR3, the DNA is TGTGCCAGCAGCGGAATACAGGGGCCGCCACACTATGGCTACACCTTC. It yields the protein CASSGIQGPPHYGYTF.

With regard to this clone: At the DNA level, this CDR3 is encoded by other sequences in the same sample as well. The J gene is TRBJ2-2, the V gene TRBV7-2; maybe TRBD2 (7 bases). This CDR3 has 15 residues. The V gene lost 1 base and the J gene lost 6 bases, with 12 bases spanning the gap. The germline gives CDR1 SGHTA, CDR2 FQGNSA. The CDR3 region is CASSLGGGGAGELFF. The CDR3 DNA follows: TGTGCCAGCAGCTTAGGGGGAGGGGGGGCCGGGGAGCTGTTTTTT.

CDR3 nucleotides: TGTGCCAGCAGTTACTCGGGCAGGGTGAGGAATGAAAAACTGTTTTTT. It codes for CASSYSGRVRNEKLFF. The chain employs TRBV6-5 and TRBJ1-4; weak D call: TRBD1 (5 bases). Germline values: CDR1 MNHEY, CDR2 SVGAGI. The CDR3 is made up of 16 amino acids. The ends were cut back, 0 bases at V and 5 bases at J, with 13 bases in the middle.

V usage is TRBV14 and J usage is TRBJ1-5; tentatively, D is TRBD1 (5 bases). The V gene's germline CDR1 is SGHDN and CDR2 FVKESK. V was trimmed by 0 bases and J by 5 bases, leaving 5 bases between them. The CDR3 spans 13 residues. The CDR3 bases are TGTGCCAGCAGCCAAGAAGGGGATCAGCCCCAGCATTTT. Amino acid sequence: CASSQEGDQPQHF.

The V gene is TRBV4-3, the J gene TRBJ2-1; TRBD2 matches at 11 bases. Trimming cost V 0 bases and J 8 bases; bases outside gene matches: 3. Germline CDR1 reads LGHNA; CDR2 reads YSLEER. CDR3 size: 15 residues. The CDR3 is CASSQELAGDHEQFF. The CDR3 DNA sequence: TGCGCCAGCAGCCAAGAACTAGCGGGAGACCATGAGCAGTTCTTC.

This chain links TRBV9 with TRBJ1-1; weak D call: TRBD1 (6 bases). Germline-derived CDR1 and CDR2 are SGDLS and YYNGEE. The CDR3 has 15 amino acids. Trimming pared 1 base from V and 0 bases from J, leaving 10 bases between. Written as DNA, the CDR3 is TGTGCCAGCAGCGTATCCCAGGGGATGAACACTGAAGCTTTCTTT. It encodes CASSVSQGMNTEAFF.

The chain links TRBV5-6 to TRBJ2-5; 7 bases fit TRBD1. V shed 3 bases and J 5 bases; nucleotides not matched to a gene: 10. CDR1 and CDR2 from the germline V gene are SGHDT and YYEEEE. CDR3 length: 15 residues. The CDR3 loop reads CASSSGTVDWETQYF. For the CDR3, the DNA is TGTGCCAGCAGCTCTGGGACAGTAGATTGGGAGACCCAGTACTTC.